Below, one T cell receptor (beta chain) is given with its context. The antigen remains unidentified. One end of the junction varies from germline; a read error may be responsible. There are 14 residues in the CDR3. CDR1 and CDR2 (germline): SEHNR, FQNEAQ (reference sequence). This entry is derived from a study of molecular identifiers for immune sequencing clone quantification. The bulk TCR libraries were made with methods described before and with listed TCR primers. TCRdb processed the PCR reads anew with MiXCR; each CDR3 protein has one entry. The sample holds about 640,000 distinct CDR3 sequences, 20% seen once. Findings and limits, study-wide: Molecules of identical TCR sharing a barcode could underestimate highly expanded clone sizes.

Libraries from naive CD8 cells were generated from 20,000 to 1,000,000 sorted cells (with 10%, 30% or 50% RNA). Based on a CD8+CD4-CCR7+CD45RA+ profile, naive CD8 T cells were sorted. The specimen was naive CD8+ T cells from blood, with Jurkat cell RNA spiked in. The subset was: FACS-sorted CD8+CD4-CCR7+CD45RA+ naive T cells. The TCR originated in a human donor in good health. Some libraries in this study had Jurkat cell RNA spiked in. The genes are TRBV7-9 and TRBJ2-7; 9 bases line up with TRBD1. CDR3 DNA: TGTGCCGGCAGCCCCGGGACAGGGACGTACGAGCAGTACTTC. Its protein is CAGSPGTGTYEQYF.